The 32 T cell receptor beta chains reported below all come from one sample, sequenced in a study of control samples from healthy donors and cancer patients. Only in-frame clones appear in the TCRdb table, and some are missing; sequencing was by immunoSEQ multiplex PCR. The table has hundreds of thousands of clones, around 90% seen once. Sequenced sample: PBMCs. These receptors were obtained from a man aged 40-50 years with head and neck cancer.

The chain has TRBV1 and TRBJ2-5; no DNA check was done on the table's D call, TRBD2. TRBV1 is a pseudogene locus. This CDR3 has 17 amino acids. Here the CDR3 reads CTSSQGLFGVSEETQYF. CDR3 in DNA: TGCACCAGCAGCCAAGGTTTATTTGGAGTCTCAGAAGAGACCCAGTACTTC.

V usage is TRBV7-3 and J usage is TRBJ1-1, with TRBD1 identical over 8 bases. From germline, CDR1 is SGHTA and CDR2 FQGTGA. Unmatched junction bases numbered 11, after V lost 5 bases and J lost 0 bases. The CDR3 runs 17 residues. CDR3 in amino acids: CASSREGRTGLNTEAFF. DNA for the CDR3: TGTGCCAGCAGCCGAGAAGGACGGACAGGGTTGAACACTGAAGCTTTCTTT.

The CDR3 sequence: CASSGRPGNSNEKLFF. The CDR3 DNA reads TGTGCCAGCAGCGGACGTCCCGGGAACTCTAATGAAAAACTGTTTTTT. The chain is built from TRBV9 and TRBJ1-4, with no clear D. CDR3 length equals 16 residues. Trimming took off 3 bases at V and 3 bases at J, with 15 bases between the two ends. The germline CDR1 and CDR2 sequences are SGDLS and YYNGEE.

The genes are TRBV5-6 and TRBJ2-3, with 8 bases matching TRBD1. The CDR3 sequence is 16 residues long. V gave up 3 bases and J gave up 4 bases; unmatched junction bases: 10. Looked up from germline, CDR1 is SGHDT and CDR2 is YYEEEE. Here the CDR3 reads CASSSDRARPADTQYF. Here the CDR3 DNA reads TGTGCCAGCAGCTCGGACAGGGCCCGACCGGCAGATACGCAGTATTTT.

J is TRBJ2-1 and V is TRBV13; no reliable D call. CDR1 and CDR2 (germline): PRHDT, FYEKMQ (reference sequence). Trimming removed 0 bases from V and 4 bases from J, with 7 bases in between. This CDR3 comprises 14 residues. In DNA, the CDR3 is TGTGCCAGCAGCTTAGGGGTAGAGTACAATGAGCAGTTCTTC. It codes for CASSLGVEYNEQFF. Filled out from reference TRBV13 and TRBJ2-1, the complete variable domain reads AAGVIQSPRHLIKEKRETATLKCYPIPRHDTVYWYQQGPGQDPQFLISFYEKMQSDKGSIPDRFSAQQFSDYHSELNMSSLELGDSALYFCASSLGVEYNEQFFGPGTRLTVL.

CDR3 protein: CASSPPSMREQFF. DNA for the CDR3: TGTGCCAGCTCACCACCGTCCATGCGTGAGCAGTTCTTC. This chain uses TRBV18 with TRBJ2-1; D gene unclear. This CDR3 is built from 13 residues. V was trimmed by 0 bases and J by 9 bases, leaving 9 bases between them. CDR1 is KGHSH and CDR2 is LQKENI in the germline V gene.

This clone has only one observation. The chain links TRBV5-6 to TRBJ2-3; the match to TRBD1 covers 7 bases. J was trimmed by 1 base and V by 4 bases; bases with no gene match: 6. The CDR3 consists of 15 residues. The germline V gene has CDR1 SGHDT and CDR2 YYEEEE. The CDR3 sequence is CASSPGTVGTDTQYF. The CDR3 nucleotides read TGTGCCAGCAGCCCCGGGACAGTTGGCACAGATACGCAGTATTTT.

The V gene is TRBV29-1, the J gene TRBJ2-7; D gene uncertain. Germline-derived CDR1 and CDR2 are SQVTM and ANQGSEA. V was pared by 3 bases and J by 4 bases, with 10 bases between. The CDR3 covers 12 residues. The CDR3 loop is CSVEGKWYEQYF. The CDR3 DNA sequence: TGCAGCGTTGAGGGGAAGTGGTACGAGCAGTACTTC.

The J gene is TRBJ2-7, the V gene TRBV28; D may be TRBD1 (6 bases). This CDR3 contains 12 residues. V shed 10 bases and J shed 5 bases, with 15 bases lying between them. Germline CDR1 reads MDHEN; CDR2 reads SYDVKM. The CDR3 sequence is CATTGSSDEQYF. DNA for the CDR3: TGTGCCACCACAGGGTCGAGCGACGAGCAGTACTTC.

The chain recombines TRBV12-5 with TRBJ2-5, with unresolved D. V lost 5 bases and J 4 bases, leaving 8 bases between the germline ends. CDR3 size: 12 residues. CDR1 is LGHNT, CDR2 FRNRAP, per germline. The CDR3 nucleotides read TGTGCTAGTGGTCTCTGGGGAGAGACCCAGTACTTC. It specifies CASGLWGETQYF. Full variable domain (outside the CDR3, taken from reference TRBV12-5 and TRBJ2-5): DARVTQTPRHKVTEMGQEVTMRCQPILGHNTVFWYRQTMMQGLELLAYFRNRAPLDDSGMPKDRFSAEMPDATLATLKIQPSEPRDSAVYFCASGLWGETQYFGPGTRLLVL.

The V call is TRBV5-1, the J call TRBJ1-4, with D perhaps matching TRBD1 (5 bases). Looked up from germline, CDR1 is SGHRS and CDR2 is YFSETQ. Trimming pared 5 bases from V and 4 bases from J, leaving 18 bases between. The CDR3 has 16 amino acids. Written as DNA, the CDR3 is TGCGCCAGCAGGGAAACTGGCGGGGGTAATAATGAAAAACTGTTTTTT. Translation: CASRETGGGNNEKLFF. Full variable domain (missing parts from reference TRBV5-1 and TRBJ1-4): KAGVTQTPRYLIKTRGQQVTLSCSPISGHRSVSWYQQTPGQGLQFLFEYFSETQRNKGNFPGRFSGRQFSNSRSEMNVSTLELGDSALYLCASRETGGGNNEKLFFGSGTQLSVL.

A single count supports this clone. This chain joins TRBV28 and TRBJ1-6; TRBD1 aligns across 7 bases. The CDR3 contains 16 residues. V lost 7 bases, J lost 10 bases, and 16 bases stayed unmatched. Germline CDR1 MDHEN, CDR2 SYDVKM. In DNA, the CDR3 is TGTGCCAGCAAACCCAACAGGGGCCCCCTGCGCTCACCCCTCCACTTT. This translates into CASKPNRGPLRSPLHF.

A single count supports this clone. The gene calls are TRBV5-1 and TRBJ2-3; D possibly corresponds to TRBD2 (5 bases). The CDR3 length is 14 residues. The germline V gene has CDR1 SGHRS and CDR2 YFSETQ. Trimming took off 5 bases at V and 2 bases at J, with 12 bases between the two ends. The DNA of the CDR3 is TGCGCCAGCAGTCCCAGCGGAGACACAGATACGCAGTATTTT. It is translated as CASSPSGDTDTQYF.

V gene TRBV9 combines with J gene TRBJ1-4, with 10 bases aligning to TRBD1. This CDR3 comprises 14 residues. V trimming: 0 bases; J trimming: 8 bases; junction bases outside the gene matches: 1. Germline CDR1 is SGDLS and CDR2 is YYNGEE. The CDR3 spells CASSVEGQGEKLFF. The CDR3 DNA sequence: TGTGCCAGCAGCGTAGAGGGACAGGGGGAAAAACTGTTTTTT.

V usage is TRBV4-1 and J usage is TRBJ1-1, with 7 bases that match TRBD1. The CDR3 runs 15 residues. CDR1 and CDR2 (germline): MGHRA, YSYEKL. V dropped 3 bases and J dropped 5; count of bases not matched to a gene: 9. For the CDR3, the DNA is TGCGCCAGCAGCCATCTGGACAGGTATGGAACTGAAGCTTTCTTT. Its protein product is CASSHLDRYGTEAFF.

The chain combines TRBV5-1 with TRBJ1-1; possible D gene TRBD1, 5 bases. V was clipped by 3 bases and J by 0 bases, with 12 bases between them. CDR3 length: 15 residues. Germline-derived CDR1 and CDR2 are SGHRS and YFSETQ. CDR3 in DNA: TGCGCCAGCAGCTCTTCGGGGGTGGTGAACACTGAAGCTTTCTTT. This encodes CASSSSGVVNTEAFF.

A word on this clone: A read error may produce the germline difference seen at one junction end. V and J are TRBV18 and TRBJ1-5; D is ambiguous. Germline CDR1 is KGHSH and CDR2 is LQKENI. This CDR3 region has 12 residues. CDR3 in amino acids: CASPPDNQPQHF. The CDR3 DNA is TGTGCCAGCCCACCAGATAATCAGCCCCAGCATTTT.

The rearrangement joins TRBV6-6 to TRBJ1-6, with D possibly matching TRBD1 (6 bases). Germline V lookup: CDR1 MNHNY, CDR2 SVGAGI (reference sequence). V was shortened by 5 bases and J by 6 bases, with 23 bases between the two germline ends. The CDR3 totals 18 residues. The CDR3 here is CASSPRGGAVPINSPLHF. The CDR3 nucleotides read TGTGCCAGCAGTCCACGGGGGGGCGCGGTCCCCATTAATTCACCCCTCCACTTT.

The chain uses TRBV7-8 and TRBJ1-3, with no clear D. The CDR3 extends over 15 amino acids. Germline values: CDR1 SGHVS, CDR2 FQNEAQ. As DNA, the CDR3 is TGTGCAGTCCTCTTCCCGCGGTTGGATGGAAACACCATATATTTT. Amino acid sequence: CAVLFPRLDGNTIYF.

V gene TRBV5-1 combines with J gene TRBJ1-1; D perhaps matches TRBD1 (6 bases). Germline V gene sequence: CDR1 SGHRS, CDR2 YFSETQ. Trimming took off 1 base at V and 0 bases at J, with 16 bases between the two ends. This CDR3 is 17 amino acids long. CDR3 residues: CASSLTGHGIMNTEAFF. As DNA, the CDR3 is TGCGCCAGCAGCTTGACGGGACACGGAATTATGAACACTGAAGCTTTCTTT.

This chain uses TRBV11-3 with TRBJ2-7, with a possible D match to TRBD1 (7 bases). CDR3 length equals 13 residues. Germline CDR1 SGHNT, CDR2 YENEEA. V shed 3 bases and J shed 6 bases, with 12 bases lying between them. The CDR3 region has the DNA TGTGCCAGCAGCTTCGGGGGACAGCGCGAGCAGTACTTC. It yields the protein CASSFGGQREQYF.

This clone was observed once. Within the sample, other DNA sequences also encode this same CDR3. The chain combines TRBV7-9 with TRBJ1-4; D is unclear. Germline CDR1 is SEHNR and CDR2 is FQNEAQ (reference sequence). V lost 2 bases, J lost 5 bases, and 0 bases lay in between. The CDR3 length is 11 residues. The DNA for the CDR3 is TGTGCCAGCAGCTTAAATGAAAAACTGTTTTTT. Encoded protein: CASSLNEKLFF.

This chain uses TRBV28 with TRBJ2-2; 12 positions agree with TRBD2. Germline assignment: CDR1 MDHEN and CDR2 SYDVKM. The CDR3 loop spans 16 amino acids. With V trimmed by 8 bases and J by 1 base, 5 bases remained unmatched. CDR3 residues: CASGLAGGKNTGELFF. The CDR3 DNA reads TGTGCCAGCGGGCTAGCGGGAGGGAAGAACACCGGGGAGCTGTTTTTT. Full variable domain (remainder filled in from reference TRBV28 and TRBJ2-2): DVKVTQSSRYLVKRTGEKVFLECVQDMDHENMFWYRQDPGLGLRLIYFSYDVKMKEKGDIPEGYSVSREKKERFSLILESASTNQTSMYLCASGLAGGKNTGELFFGEGSRLTVL.

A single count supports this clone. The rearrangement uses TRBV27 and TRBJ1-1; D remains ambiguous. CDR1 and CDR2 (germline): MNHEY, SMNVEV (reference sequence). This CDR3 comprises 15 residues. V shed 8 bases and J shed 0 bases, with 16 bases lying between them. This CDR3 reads CASGALMSMNTEAFF. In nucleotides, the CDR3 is TGTGCCAGCGGTGCCTTAATGTCCATGAACACTGAAGCTTTCTTT.

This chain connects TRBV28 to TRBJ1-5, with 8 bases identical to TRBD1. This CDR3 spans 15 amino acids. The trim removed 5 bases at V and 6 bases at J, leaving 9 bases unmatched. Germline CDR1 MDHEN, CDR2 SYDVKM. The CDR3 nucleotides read TGTGCCAGCAGTCCTTCAGGGGGCTCTAGTCAGCCCCAGCATTTT. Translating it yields CASSPSGGSSQPQHF.

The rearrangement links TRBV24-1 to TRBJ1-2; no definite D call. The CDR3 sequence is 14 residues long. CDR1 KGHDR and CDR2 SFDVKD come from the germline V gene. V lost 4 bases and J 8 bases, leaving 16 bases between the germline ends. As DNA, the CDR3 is TGTGCCACCAGTGACCCGGACCTAGGCTACGGCTACACCTTC. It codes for CATSDPDLGYGYTF.

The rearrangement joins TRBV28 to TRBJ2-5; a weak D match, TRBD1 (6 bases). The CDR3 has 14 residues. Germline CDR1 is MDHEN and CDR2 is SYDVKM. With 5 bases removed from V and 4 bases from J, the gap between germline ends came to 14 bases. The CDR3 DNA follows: TGTGCCAGCAGTACGCCGGGACACCCAGAGACCCAGTACTTC. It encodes CASSTPGHPETQYF.

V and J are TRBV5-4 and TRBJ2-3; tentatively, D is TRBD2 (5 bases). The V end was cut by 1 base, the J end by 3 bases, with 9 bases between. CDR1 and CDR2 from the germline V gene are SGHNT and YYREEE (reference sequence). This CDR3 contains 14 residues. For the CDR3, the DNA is TGTGCCAGCAGCTTGAATCCGGGAACAGATACGCAGTATTTT. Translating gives CASSLNPGTDTQYF.

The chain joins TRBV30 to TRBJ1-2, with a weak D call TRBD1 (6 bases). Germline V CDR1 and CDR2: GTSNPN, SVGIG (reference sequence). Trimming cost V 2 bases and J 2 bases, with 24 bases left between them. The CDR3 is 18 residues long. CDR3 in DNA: TGTGCCTGGAGTCCCCGTCTTCGTTATACGGGGGCAAACTATGGCTACACCTTC. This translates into CAWSPRLRYTGANYGYTF.

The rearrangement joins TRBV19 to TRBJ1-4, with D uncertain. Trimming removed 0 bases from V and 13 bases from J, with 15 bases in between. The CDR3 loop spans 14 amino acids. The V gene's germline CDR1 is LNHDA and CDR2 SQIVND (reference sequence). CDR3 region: CASSIEERVGGLFF. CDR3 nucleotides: TGTGCCAGTAGTATAGAGGAACGGGTTGGCGGACTGTTTTTT.

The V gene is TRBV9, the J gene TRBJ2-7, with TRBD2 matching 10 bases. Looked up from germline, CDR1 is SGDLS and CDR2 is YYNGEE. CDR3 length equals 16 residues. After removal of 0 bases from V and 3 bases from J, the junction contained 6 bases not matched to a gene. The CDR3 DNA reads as TGTGCCAGCAGCGTAGACCCTAGCGGGAGTTACTACGAGCAGTACTTC. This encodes CASSVDPSGSYYEQYF. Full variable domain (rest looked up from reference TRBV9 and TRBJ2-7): DSGVTQTPKHLITATGQRVTLRCSPRSGDLSVYWYQQSLDQGLQFLIQYYNGEERAKGNILERFSAQQFPDLHSELNLSSLELGDSALYFCASSVDPSGSYYEQYFGPGTRLTVT.

DNA for the CDR3: TGTGCCAGTAGTATAGCGGGATTAAATCAAGAGACCCAGTACTTC. Translated, it gives CASSIAGLNQETQYF. This chain connects TRBV5-8 to TRBJ2-5, with 8 bases aligning to TRBD2. V was clipped by 8 bases and J by 2 bases; unmatched bases: 11. This CDR3 is built from 15 residues. CDR1 is SGHTS, CDR2 YDEGEE, per germline. The whole variable domain, filled in from reference TRBV5-8 and TRBJ2-5, reads EAGVTQSPTHLIKTRGQQATLRCSPISGHTSVYWYQQALGLGLQFLLWYDEGEERNRGNFPPRFSGRQFPNYSSELNVNALELEDSALYLCASSIAGLNQETQYFGPGTRLLVL.